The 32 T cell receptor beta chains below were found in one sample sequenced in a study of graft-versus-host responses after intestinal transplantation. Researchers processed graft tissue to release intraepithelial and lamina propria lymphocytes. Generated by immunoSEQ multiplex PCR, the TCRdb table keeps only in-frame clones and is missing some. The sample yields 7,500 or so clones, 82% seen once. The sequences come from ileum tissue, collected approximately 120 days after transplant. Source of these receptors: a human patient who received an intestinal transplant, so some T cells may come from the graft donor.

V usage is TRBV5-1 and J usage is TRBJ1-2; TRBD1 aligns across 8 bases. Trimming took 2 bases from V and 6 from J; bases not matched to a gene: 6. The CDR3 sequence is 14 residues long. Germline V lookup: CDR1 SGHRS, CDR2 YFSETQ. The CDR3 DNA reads TGCGCCAGCAGCTTTACCACAGGGGGACATGGCTACACCTTC. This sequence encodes CASSFTTGGHGYTF.

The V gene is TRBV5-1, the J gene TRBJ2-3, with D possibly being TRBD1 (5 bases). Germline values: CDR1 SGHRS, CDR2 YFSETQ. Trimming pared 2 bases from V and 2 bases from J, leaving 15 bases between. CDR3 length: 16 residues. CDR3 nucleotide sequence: TGCGCCAGCAGCTTAACCAGGGTTGGTACCACAGATACGCAGTATTTT. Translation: CASSLTRVGTTDTQYF. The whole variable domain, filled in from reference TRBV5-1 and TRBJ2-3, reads KAGVTQTPRYLIKTRGQQVTLSCSPISGHRSVSWYQQTPGQGLQFLFEYFSETQRNKGNFPGRFSGRQFSNSRSEMNVSTLELGDSALYLCASSLTRVGTTDTQYFGPGTRLTVL.

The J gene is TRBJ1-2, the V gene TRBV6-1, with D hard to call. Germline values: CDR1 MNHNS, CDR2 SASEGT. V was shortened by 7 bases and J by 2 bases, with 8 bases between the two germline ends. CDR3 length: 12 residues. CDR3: CASNVLNYGYTF. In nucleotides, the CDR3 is TGTGCCAGCAACGTCCTAAACTATGGCTACACCTTC.

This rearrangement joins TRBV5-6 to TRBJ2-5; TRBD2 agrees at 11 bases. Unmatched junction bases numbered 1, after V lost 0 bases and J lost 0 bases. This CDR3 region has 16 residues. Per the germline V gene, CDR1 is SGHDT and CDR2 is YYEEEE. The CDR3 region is CASSLGLAGYQETQYF. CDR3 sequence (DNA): TGTGCCAGCAGCTTGGGACTAGCGGGGTACCAAGAGACCCAGTACTTC. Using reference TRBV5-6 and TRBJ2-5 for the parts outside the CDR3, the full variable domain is DAGVTQSPTHLIKTRGQQVTLRCSPKSGHDTVSWYQQALGQGPQFIFQYYEEEERQRGNFPDRFSGHQFPNYSSELNVNALLLGDSALYLCASSLGLAGYQETQYFGPGTRLLVL.

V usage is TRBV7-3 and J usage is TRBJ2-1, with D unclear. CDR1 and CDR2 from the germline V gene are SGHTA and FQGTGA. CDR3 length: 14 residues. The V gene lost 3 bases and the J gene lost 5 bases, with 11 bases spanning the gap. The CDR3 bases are TGTGCCAGCAGCTTTGGTAATCAAAACAATGAGCAGTTCTTC. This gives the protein CASSFGNQNNEQFF.

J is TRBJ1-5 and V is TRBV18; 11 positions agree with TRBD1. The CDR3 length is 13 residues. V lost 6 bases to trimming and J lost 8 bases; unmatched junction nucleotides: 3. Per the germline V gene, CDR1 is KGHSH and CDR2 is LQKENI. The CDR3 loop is CASSRTGGEPQHF. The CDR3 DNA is TGTGCCAGCTCTCGGACAGGGGGCGAGCCCCAGCATTTT.

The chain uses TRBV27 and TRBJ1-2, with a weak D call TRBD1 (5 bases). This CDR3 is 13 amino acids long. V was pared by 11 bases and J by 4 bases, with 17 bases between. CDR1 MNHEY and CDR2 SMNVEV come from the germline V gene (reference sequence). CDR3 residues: CASSRGNFYGYTF. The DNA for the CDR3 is TGTGCCTCCAGCCGGGGGAACTTCTATGGCTACACCTTC.

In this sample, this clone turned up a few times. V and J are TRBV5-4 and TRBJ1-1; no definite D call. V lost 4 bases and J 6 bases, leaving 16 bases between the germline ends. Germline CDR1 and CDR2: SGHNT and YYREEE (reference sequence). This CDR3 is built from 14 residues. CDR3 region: CASSPGQRTSEAFF. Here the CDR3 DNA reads TGTGCCAGCAGCCCGGGTCAGCGAACCTCTGAAGCTTTCTTT. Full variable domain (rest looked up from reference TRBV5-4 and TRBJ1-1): ETGVTQSPTHLIKTRGQQVTLRCSSQSGHNTVSWYQQALGQGPQFIFQYYREEENGRGNFPPRFSGLQFPNYSSELNVNALELDDSALYLCASSPGQRTSEAFFGQGTRLTVV.

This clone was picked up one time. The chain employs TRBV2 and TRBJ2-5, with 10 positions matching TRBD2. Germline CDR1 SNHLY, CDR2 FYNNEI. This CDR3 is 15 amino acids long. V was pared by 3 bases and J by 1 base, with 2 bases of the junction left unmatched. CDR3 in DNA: TGTGCCAGCAGTGATGTAGCGGGAGGCCAAGAGACCCAGTACTTC. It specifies CASSDVAGGQETQYF. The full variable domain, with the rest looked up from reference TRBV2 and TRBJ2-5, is EPEVTQTPSHQVTQMGQEVILRCVPISNHLYFYWYRQILGQKVEFLVSFYNNEISEKSEIFDDQFSVERPDGSNFTLKIRSTKLEDSAMYFCASSDVAGGQETQYFGPGTRLLVL.

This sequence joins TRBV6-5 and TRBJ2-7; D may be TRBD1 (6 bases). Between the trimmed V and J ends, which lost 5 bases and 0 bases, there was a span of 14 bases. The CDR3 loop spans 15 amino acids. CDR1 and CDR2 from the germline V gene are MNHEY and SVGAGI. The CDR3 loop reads CASSLAGTRSYEQYF. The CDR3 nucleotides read TGTGCCAGCAGTCTCGCCGGGACACGCTCCTACGAGCAGTACTTC.

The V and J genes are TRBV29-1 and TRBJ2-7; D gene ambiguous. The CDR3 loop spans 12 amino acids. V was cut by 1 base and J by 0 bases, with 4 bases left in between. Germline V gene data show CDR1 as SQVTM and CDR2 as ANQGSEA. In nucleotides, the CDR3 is TGCAGCGTTGAAGGGATCTCCTACGAGCAGTACTTC. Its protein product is CSVEGISYEQYF.

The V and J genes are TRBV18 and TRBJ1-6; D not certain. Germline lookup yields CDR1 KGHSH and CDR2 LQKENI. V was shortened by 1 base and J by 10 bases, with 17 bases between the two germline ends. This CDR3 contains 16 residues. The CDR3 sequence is CASSPLMAKASSPLHF. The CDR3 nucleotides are TGTGCCAGCTCACCACTTATGGCCAAGGCGAGCTCACCCCTCCACTTT.

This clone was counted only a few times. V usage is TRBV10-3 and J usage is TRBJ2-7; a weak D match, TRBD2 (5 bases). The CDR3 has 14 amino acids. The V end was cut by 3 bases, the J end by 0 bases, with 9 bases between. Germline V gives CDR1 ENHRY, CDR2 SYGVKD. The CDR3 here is CAISDGVSSYEQYF. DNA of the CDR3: TGTGCCATCAGTGACGGGGTTAGCTCCTACGAGCAGTACTTC.

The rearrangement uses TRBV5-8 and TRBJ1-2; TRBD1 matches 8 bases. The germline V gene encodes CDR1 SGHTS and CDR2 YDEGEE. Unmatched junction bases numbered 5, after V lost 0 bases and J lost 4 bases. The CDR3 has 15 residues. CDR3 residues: CASSLGQGMSYGYTF. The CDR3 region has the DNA TGTGCCAGCAGCTTGGGACAGGGGATGAGCTATGGCTACACCTTC.

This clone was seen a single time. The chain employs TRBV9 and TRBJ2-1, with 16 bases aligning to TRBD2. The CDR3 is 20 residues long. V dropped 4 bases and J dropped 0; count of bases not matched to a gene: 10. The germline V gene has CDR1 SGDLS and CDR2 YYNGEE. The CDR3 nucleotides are TGTGCCAGCAGCACTCCGCCGGGACTAGCGGGAGGGCGCTCCTACAATGAGCAGTTCTTC. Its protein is CASSTPPGLAGGRSYNEQFF.

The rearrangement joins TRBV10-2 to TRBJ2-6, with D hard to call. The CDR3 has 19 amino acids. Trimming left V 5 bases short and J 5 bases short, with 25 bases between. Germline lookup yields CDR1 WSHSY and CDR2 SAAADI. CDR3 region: CASSFAVTSNKSRANVLTF. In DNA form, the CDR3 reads TGCGCCAGCAGTTTCGCCGTCACTTCTAACAAAAGTCGGGCCAACGTCCTGACTTTC.

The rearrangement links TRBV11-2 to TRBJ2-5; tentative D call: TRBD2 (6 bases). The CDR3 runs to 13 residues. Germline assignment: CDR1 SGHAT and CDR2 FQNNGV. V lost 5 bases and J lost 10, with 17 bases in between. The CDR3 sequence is CASSISGGWDQYF. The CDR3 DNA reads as TGTGCCAGCAGCATTAGTGGGGGGTGGGACCAGTACTTC. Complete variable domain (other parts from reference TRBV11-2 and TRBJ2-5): EAGVAQSPRYKIIEKRQSVAFWCNPISGHATLYWYQQILGQGPKLLIQFQNNGVVDDSQLPKDRFSAERLKGVDSTLKIQPAKLEDSAVYLCASSISGGWDQYFGPGTRLLVL.

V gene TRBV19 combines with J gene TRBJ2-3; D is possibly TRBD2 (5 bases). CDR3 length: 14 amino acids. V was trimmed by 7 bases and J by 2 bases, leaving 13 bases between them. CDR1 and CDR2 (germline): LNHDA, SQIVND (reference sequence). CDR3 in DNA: TGTGCCAGTACCCCCTCGGGGTTCACAGATACGCAGTATTTT. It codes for CASTPSGFTDTQYF.

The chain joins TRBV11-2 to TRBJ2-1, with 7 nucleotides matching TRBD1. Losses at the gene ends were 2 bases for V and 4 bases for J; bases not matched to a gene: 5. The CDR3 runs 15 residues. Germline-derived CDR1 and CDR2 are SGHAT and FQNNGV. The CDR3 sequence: CASSLLGGAYNEQFF. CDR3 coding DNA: TGTGCCAGCAGCTTATTAGGGGGCGCTTACAATGAGCAGTTCTTC.

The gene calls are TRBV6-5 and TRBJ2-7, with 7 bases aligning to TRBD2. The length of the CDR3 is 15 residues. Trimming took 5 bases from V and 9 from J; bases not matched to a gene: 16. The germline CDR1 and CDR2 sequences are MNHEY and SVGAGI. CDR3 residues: CASSPQRGVRSWQYF. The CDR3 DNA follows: TGTGCCAGCAGTCCCCAGCGGGGTGTAAGGTCGTGGCAGTACTTC.

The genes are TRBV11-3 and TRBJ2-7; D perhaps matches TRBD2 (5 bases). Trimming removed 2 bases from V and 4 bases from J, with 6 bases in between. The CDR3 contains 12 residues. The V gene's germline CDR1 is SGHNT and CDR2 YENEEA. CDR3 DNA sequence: TGTGCCAGCAGCTTATGGACTTACGAGCAGTACTTC. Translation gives CASSLWTYEQYF.

In DNA form, the CDR3 reads TGTGCCAGCAGTGTACACTACGAGCAGTACTTC. It specifies CASSVHYEQYF. This chain uses TRBV6-6 with TRBJ2-7; the D is unclear. This CDR3 spans 11 amino acids. Germline CDR1 reads MNHNY; CDR2 reads SVGAGI (reference sequence). Trimming removed 5 bases from V and 3 bases from J, with 5 bases in between.

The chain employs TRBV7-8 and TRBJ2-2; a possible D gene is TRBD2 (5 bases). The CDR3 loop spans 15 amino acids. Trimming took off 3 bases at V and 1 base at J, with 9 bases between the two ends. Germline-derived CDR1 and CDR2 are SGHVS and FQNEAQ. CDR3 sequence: CASSFSAMNTGELFF. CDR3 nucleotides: TGTGCCAGCAGCTTTAGCGCCATGAACACCGGGGAGCTGTTTTTT. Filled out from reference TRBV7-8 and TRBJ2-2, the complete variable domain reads GAGVSQSPRYKVAKRGQDVALRCDPISGHVSLFWYQQALGQGPEFLTYFQNEAQLDKSGLPSDRFFAERPEGSVSTLKIQRTQQEDSAVYLCASSFSAMNTGELFFGEGSRLTVL.

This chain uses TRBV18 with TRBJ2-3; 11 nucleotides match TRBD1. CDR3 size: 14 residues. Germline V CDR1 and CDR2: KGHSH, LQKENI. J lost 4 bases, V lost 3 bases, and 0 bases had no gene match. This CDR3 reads CASSPGQGADTQYF. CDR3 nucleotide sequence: TGTGCCAGCTCACCGGGACAGGGGGCAGATACGCAGTATTTT. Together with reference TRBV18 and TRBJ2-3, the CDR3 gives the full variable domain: NAGVMQNPRHLVRRRGQEARLRCSPMKGHSHVYWYRQLPEEGLKFMVYLQKENIIDESGMPKERFSAEFPKEGPSILRIQQVVRGDSAAYFCASSPGQGADTQYFGPGTRLTVL.

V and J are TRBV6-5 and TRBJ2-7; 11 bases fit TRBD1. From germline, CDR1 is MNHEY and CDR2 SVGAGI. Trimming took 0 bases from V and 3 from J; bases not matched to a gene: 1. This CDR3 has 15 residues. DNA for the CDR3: TGTGCCAGCAGTTACTCAGGGACAGGGGGCTACGAGCAGTACTTC. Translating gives CASSYSGTGGYEQYF.

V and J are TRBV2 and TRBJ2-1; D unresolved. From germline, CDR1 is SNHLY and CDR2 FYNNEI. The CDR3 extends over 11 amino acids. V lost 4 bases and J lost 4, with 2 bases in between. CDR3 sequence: CASSVYNEQFF. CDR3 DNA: TGTGCCAGCAGTGTATACAATGAGCAGTTCTTC. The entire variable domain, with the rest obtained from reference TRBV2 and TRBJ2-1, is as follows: EPEVTQTPSHQVTQMGQEVILRCVPISNHLYFYWYRQILGQKVEFLVSFYNNEISEKSEIFDDQFSVERPDGSNFTLKIRSTKLEDSAMYFCASSVYNEQFFGPGTRLTVL.

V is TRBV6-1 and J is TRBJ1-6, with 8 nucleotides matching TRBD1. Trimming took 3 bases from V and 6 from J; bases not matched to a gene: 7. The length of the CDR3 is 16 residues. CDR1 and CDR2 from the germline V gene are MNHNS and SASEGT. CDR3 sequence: CASSDPGGRFNSPLHF. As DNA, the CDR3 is TGTGCCAGCAGTGACCCAGGGGGCCGATTTAATTCACCCCTCCACTTT.

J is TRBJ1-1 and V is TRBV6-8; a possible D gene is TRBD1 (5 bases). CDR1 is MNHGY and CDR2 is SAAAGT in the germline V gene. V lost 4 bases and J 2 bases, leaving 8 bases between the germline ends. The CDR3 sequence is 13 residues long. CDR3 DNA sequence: TGTGCCAGCAGTTGGGGCCGTAACACTGAAGCTTTCTTT. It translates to CASSWGRNTEAFF.

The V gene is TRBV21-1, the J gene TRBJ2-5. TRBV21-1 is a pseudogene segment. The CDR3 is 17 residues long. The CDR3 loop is CASSGPPGRRTQETQYF. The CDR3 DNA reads TGTGCCAGCTCGGGACCCCCGGGACGCCGGACCCAAGAGACCCAGTACTTC.

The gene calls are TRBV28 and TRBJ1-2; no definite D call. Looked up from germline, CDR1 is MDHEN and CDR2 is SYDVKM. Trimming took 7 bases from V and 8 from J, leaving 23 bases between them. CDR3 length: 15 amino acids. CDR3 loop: CASTSPSGSVSGYTF. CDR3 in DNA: TGTGCCAGCACCTCACCGTCAGGTTCTGTATCAGGCTACACCTTC.

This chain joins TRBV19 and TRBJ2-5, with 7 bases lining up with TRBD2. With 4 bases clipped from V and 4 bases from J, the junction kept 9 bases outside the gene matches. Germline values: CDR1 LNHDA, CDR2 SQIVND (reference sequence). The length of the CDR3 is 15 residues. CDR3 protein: CASSRSAGEGETQYF. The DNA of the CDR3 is TGTGCCAGTAGTAGAAGCGCGGGGGAGGGAGAGACCCAGTACTTC.

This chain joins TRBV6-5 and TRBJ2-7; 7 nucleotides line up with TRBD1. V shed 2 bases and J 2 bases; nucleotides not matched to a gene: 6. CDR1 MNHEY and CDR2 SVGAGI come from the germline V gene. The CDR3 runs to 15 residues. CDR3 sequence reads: CASSYGTAITYEQYF. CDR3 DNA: TGTGCCAGCAGTTACGGGACAGCCATAACCTACGAGCAGTACTTC.